This TCR beta chain was recovered during a study of blood T cells in healthy people across ages. Primed by a sample-barcoded 5' primer and a J-beta primer mix, a second PCR proceeded for about 7 to 11 cycles. MiXCR, run by TCRdb on the 5' RACE reads, gives a single entry per CDR3 protein. The sample has around 990,000 distinct CDR3 sequences; roughly two fifths are singletons. V gave up 2 bases and J gave up 1 base, with 18 bases separating them. Germline CDR1 SGHTA, CDR2 FQGNSA. This CDR3 is 18 amino acids long. The rearrangement links TRBV7-2 to TRBJ2-4; D not certain. Sequencing was done on a sample of blood. The source of this sequence is a man between 18 and 29 years old in good health. The chain's CDR3 is CASSLLPRPGDAKNIQYF. In DNA, the CDR3 is TGTGCCAGCAGCTTACTGCCCCGCCCGGGCGATGCCAAAAACATTCAGTACTTC.